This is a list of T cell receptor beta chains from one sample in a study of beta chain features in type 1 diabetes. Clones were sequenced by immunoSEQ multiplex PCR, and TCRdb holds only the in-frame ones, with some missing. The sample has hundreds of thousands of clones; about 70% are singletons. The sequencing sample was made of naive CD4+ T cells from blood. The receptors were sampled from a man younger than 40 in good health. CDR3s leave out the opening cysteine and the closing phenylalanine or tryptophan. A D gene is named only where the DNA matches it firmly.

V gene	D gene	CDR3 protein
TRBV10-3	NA	AIKGYNEQF
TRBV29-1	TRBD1	SVVSGGIGYEQF
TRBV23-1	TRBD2	ASIHSGIYEQY
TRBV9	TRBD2	ASSEVVGGRAHNEQF
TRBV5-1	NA	ASSPVSGTNTEAF
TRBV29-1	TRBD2	SVESGRPVNEQF
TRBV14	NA	ASSQVLSYEQY
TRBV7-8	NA	ASSSQDRREQY
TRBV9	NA	ASSVASADYEQY
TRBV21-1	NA	ARGRKNIQY
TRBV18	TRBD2	ASSRMDPWEGRSYNEQF
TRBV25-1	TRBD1	ASRGQGENTGELF
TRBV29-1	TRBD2	SVRLAGEAQY
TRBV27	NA	ASRRDPADSYQETQY
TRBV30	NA	AGGGHRYEQY
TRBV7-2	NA	ASSLVAGPNYGYT
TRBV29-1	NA	SGEAETGKVGELF
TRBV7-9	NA	ASSLGSSVQETQY
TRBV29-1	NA	SVATQTYEQY
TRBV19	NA	ASSITGANVLT
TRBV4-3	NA	ASSLSGANVLT
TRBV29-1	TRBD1	SAKPDRDYGYT
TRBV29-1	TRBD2	SAFTSGASSYNEQF